Here is one TCR beta chain with its context. Its antigen is as yet unknown. Read sequence stops 3 residues before the CDR3 end, and the germline J gene provides the missing end. Produced via immunoSEQ multiplex PCR; TCRdb's table is partial and in-frame only. This table holds 13,000 to 15,000 clones. The nonmyeloablative bone marrow transplants came from related graft donors, with transient mixed chimerism. Unstimulated Tregs (CD4+CD25+CD127-) and CD4+CD25- non-Tregs were sorted from PBMCs. This record belongs to a study of Tregs in tolerant kidney transplant recipients. Findings and caveats of the study: The most relevant donor-specific Treg TCRbeta repertoire apparently came from expansion with activated donor B cells.

CDR3 length: 13 residues. Trimming cost V 2 bases and J 2 bases, with 8 bases left between them. The V gene's germline CDR1 is DFQATT and CDR2 SNEGSKA (reference sequence). This material consisted of CD8+ T cells from blood (PBMCs), taken 6 months after the transplant. The rearrangement joins TRBV20-1 to TRBJ2-3; D is unresolved. This TCR was recovered from a human patient who received a combined kidney and bone marrow transplant. Some T cells may be graft donor cells. CDR3 DNA (partial): TGCAGTGCTAGACAGGAATCCACAGATACG. This encodes CSARQESTDT. The CDR3 as a whole reads CSARQESTDTQYF.